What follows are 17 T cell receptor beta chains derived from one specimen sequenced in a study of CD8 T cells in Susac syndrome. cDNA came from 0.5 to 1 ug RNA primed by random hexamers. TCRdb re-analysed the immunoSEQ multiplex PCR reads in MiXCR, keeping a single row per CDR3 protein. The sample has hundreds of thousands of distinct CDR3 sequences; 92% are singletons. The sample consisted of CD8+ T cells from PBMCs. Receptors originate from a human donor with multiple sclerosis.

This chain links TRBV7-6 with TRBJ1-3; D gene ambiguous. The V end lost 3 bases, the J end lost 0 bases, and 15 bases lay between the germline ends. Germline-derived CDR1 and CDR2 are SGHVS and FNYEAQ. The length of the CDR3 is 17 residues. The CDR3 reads CASSFGSAGNSGNTIYF. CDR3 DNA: TGTGCCAGCAGCTTTGGGTCCGCGGGAAACTCTGGAAACACCATATATTTT. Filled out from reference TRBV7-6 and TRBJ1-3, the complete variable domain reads GAGVSQSPRYKVTKRGQDVALRCDPISGHVSLYWYRQALGQGPEFLTYFNYEAQQDKSGLPNDRFSAERPEGSISTLTIQRTEQRDSAMYRCASSFGSAGNSGNTIYFGEGSWLTVV.

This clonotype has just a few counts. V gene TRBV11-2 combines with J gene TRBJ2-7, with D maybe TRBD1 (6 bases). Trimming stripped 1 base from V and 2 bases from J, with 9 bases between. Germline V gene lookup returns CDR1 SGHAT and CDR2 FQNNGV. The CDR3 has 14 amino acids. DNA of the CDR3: TGTGCCAGCAGCTTAGGAGGGGGACCCTACGAGCAGTACTTC. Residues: CASSLGGGPYEQYF.

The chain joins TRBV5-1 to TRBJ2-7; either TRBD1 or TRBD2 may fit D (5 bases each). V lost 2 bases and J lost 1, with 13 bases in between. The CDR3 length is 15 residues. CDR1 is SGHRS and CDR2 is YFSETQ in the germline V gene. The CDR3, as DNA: TGCGCCAGCAGCTTCACCGGGACGGATTCCTACGAGCAGTACTTC. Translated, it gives CASSFTGTDSYEQYF.

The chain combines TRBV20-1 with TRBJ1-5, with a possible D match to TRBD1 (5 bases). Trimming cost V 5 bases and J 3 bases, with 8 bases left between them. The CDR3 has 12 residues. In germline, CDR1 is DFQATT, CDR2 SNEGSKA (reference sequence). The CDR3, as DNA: TGCAGTGCTTGGGACCACAATCAGCCCCAGCATTTT. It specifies CSAWDHNQPQHF.

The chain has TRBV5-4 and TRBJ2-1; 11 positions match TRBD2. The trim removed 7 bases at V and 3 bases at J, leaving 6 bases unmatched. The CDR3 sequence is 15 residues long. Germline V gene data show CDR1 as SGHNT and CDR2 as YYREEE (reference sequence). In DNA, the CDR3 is TGTGCCAGCCGCCTGACTAGCGGGATCTACAATGAGCAGTTCTTC. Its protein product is CASRLTSGIYNEQFF.

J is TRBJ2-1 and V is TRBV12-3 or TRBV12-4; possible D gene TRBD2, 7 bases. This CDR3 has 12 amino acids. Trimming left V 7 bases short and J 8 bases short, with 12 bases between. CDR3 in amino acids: CASTGGRYEQFF. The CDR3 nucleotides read TGTGCCAGCACGGGGGGCCGATATGAGCAGTTCTTC.

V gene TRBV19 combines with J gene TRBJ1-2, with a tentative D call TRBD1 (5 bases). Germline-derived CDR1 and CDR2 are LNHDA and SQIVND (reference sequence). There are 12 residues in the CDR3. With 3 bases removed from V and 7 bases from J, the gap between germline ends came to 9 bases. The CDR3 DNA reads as TGTGCCAGTAGTATGGGTGGGGGTGGCTACACCTTC. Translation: CASSMGGGGYTF.

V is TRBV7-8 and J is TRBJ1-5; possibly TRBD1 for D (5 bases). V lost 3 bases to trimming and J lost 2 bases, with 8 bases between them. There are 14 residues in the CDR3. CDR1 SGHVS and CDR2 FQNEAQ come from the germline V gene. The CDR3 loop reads CASSLIGGNQPQHF. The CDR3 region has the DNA TGTGCCAGCAGCTTGATAGGGGGCAATCAGCCCCAGCATTTT.

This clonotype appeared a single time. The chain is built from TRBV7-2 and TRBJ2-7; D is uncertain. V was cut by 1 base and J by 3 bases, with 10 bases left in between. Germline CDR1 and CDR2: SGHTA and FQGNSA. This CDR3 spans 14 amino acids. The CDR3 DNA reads TGTGCCAGCAGCTTAGTCCTAGAAAGCTACGAGCAGTACTTC. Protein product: CASSLVLESYEQYF.

The CDR3 reads CASSSGFTEAFF. In DNA, the CDR3 is TGTGCCAGTAGTTCGGGGTTTACTGAAGCTTTCTTT. The rearrangement uses TRBV19 and TRBJ1-1, with D uncertain. Trimming cost V 5 bases and J 5 bases, with 9 bases left between them. CDR1 is LNHDA and CDR2 is SQIVND in the germline V gene (reference sequence). The CDR3 sequence is 12 residues long.

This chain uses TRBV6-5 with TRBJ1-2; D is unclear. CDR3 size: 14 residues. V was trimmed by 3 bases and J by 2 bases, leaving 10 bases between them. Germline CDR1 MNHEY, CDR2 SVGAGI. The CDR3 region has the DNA TGTGCCAGCAGTTATGATTTTTCGAACTATGGCTACACCTTC. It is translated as CASSYDFSNYGYTF.

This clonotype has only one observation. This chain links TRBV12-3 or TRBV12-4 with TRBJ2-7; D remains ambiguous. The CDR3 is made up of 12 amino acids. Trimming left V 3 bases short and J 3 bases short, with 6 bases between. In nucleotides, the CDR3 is TGTGCCAGCAGTTTCGCCAGCTACGAGCAGTACTTC. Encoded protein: CASSFASYEQYF.

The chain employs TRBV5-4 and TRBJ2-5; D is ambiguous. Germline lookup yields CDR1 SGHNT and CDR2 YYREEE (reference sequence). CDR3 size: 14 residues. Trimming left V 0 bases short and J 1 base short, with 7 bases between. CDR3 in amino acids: CASSLAQFQETQYF. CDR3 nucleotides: TGTGCCAGCAGCTTGGCCCAGTTCCAAGAGACCCAGTACTTC.

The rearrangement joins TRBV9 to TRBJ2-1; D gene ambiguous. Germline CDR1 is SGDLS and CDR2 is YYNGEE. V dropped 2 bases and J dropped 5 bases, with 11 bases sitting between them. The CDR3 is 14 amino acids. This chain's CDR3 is CASSVDPSDNEQFF. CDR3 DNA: TGTGCCAGCAGCGTCGACCCCTCGGACAATGAGCAGTTCTTC.

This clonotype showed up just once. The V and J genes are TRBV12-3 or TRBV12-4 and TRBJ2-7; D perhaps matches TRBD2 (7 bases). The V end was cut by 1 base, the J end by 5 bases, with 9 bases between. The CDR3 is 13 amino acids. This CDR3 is CASSLGGGNEQYF. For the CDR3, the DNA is TGTGCCAGCAGTTTAGGCGGGGGCAACGAGCAGTACTTC.

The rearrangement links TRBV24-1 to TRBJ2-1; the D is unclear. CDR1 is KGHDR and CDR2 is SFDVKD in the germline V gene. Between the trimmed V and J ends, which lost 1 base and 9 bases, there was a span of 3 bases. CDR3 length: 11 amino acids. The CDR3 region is CATSDLLEQFF. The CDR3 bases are TGTGCCACCAGTGATTTACTTGAGCAGTTCTTC.

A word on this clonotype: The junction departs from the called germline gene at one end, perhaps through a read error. CDR3 nucleotide sequence: TGTGCCAGCAGCTTAGGCCTGCTTCAGGAGGAGACCCAGTGCTTC. It encodes CASSLGLLQEETQCF. The V and J genes are TRBV13 and TRBJ2-5; tentative D call: TRBD2 (5 bases). The germline gives CDR1 PRHDT, CDR2 FYEKMQ (reference sequence). The CDR3 totals 15 residues.